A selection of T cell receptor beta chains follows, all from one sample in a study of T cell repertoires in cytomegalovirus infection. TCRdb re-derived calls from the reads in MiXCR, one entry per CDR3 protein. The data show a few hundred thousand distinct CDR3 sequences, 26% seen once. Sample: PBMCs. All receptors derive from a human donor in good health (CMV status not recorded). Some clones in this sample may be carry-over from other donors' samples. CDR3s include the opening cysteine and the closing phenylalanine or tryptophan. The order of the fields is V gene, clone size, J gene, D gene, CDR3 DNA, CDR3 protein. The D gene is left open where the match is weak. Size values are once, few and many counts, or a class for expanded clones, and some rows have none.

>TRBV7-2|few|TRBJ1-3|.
TGTGCCAGCAGCCTACAGTTCCTTTCTGGAAACACCATATATTTT
CASSLQFLSGNTIYF
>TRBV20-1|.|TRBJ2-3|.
TGCAGTGTCAGAAACACTAGCACAGATACGCAGTATTTT
CSVRNTSTDTQYF
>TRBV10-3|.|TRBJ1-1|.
TGTGCCATCAGTCGACAGGACCTGAACACTGAAGCTTTCTTT
CAISRQDLNTEAFF
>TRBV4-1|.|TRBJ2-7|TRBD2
TGCGCCAGCAGCCAGGGGACTAGCGGGGGATACGAGCAGTACTTC
CASSQGTSGGYEQYF
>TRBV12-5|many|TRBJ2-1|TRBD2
TGTGCTAGTGGTTCGGGACTAGCGGGAGGCCACGGGGAGCAGTTCTTC
CASGSGLAGGHGEQFF
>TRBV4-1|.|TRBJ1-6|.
TGCGCCAGCAGCCAAGATCTCGAGGGATACTCACCCCTCCACTTT
CASSQDLEGYSPLHF
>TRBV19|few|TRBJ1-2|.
TGTGCCAGTAGTCTAGGGGTGCTAAACTATGGCTACACCTTC
CASSLGVLNYGYTF
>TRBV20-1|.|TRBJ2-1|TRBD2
TGCAGTGCTACCCCGACTAGCGGGGACCTCTTTAATGAGCAGTTCTTC
CSATPTSGDLFNEQFF
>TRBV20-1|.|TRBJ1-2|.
TGCAGTGCTGCGGACTATGGCTACACCTTC
CSAADYGYTF
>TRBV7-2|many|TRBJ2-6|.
TGTGCCAGCACCAGGGGGGGAGGGGCCAACGTCCTGACTTTC
CASTRGGGANVLTF
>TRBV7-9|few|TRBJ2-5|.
TGTGCCAGCAGCACACCGGGGGACGGTTCAGAGACCCAGTACTTC
CASSTPGDGSETQYF
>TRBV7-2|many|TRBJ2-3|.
TGTGCCAGCAGCTTAGCGCCCGGAGGCACAGATACGCAGTATTTT
CASSLAPGGTDTQYF
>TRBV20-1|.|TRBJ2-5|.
TGCAGTGCTAGCCCGACACTCACCAGGGAGACCCAGTACTTC
CSASPTLTRETQYF
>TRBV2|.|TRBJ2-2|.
TGTGCCACCGGATGGGGGCCCGGAACCGGGGAGCTGTTTTTT
CATGWGPGTGELFF
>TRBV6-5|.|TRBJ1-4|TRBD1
TGTGCCAGCAGTTACTCGATGAGGGGGCTTGCAACTAATGAAAAACTGTTTTTT
CASSYSMRGLATNEKLFF
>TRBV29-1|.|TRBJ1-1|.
TGCAGCGTTGCGGGTTACCGACAGGCCAACACTGAAGCTTTCTTT
CSVAGYRQANTEAFF
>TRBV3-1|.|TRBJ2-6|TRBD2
TGTGCCAGCAGCCAAGATCCCGGGACTAGCGGGAACGCGGGCGTCCTGACTTTC
CASSQDPGTSGNAGVLTF
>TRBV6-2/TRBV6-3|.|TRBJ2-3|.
TGTGCCAGCAGTAAAACGACAGCTTCGGGTACGCAGTATTTT
CASSKTTASGTQYF
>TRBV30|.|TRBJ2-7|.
TGTGCCTGGAGTGGAGGATACGAGCAGTACTTC
CAWSGGYEQYF
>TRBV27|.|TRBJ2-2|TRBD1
TGTGCCAGCAGTTTGTCAGGGGGTCCTAAGGGGGAGCTGTTTTTT
CASSLSGGPKGELFF
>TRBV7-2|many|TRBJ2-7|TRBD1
TGTGCCAGCAGCAGTAGCAGGGGGCGCGAGCAGTACTTC
CASSSSRGREQYF
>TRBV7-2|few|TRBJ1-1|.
TGTGCCAGCAGCTTAAATCGGCAAGAAGCTTTCTTT
CASSLNRQEAFF
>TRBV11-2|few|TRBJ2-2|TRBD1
TGTGCCAGCAGCGCCGCCGTACGGGACAGGGTGATCTTCGCCGGGGAGCTGTTTTTT
CASSAAVRDRVIFAGELFF
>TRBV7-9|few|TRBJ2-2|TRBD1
TGTGCCAGCAGCTCACCGCCCCGGGACAGTTTACCGGGGGAGCTGTTTTTT
CASSSPPRDSLPGELFF
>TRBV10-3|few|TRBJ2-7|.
TGTGCCATCAGTGAGTCTCTTGTGGGGGAGTCCGACTACGAGCAGTACTTC
CAISESLVGESDYEQYF
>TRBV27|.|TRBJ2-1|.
TGTGCCAGCAGGATCTTCAGGGCCGGTGAGCAGTTCTTC
CASRIFRAGEQFF
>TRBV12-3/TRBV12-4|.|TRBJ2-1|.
TGTGCCAGCAACCCGGGGTCTATTGAGCAGTTCTTC
CASNPGSIEQFF
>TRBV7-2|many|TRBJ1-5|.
TGTGCCAGCAGCTTAGCTGTGGGATTTTATAGCAATCAGCCCCAGCATTTT
CASSLAVGFYSNQPQHF
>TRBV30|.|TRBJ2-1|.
TGTGCCTGGACCTCGCTGCGGCGGACCTACAATGAGCAGTTCTTC
CAWTSLRRTYNEQFF
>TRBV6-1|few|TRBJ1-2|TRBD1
TGTGCCAGCAGCTCGACAGGGGGGATAGGTGGCTACACCTTC
CASSSTGGIGGYTF
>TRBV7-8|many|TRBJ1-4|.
TGTGCCAGCAGCTTAGACAGACCTAATGAAAAACTGTTTTTT
CASSLDRPNEKLFF
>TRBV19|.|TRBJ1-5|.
TGTGCCAGTAGGGTTTCCAGGACCAGCAATCAGCCCCAGCATTTT
CASRVSRTSNQPQHF
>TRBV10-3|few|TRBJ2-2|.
TGTGCCATCAGTGATATTGCGGGGAACACCGGGGAGCTGTTTTTT
CAISDIAGNTGELFF